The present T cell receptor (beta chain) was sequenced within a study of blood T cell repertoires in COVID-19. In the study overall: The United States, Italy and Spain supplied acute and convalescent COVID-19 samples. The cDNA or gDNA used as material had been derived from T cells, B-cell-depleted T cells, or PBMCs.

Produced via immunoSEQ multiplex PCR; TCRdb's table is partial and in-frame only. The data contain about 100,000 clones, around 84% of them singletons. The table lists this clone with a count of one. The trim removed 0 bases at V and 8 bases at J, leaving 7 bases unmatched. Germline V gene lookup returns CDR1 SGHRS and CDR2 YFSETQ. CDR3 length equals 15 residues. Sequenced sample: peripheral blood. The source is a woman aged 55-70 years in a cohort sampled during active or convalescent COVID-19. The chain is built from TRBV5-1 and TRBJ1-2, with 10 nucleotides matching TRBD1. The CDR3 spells CASSLDGTGERGYTF. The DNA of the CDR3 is TGCGCCAGCAGCTTGGATGGGACAGGGGAACGAGGCTACACCTTC.